This T cell receptor beta chain was identified during a study of cytomegalovirus exposure and HLA in healthy donors. Study results and limitations: On later analysis, the bulk of CMV-associated TCR beta chains appeared to be HLA-restricted. As a later analysis showed, several of the most significant clusters appeared to be linked to common viral pathogens.

Comments on this clone: Antigen: not known.

PCR involved 60 Vbeta and 13 Jbeta primers. TCRdb's copy holds only in-frame clones and misses some; the assay was immunoSEQ multiplex PCR. Found here are 85,000 to 90,000 clones, more than 60% of them singletons; the top ten hold about 2.5%. The CDR3 is 13 residues long. Germline V gene sequence: CDR1 SGHRS, CDR2 YFSETQ. V lost 8 bases and J 5 bases, leaving 14 bases between the germline ends. This sequence was found in a man aged 30 to 39 in good health and CMV-seronegative. The rearrangement joins TRBV5-1 to TRBJ2-1, with D perhaps TRBD2 (7 bases). The sample was PBMCs. The CDR3 loop reads CASNTGTNNEQFF. Here the CDR3 DNA reads TGCGCCAGTAATACAGGGACTAACAATGAGCAGTTCTTC.